A single sample gave rise to the 21 T cell receptor beta chains below, sequenced in a study of OX40 agonist ivuxolimab in advanced cancers. Produced via immunoSEQ multiplex PCR; TCRdb's table is partial and in-frame only. The sample shows about 80,000 clones, 90% to 95% of them seen only once. The sequencing used CD4+ or CD8+ T cells sorted from blood, collected in a trial of the OX40 agonist ivuxolimab. Every receptor here comes from an adult with an advanced solid tumor such as melanoma, head and neck, liver or kidney cancer.

V usage is TRBV18 and J usage is TRBJ1-1; 8 bases map to TRBD1. J was trimmed by 8 bases and V by 6 bases; bases with no gene match: 2. CDR3 length: 11 residues. CDR1 is KGHSH, CDR2 LQKENI, per germline. The CDR3 DNA sequence: TGTGCCAGCTCGCGGGACAGGGAAGCTTTCTTT. Translating gives CASSRDREAFF.

This clone appeared once. This chain uses TRBV7-8 with TRBJ1-2; D is uncertain. Germline CDR1 is SGHVS and CDR2 is FQNEAQ. The CDR3 consists of 12 residues. Deletions cut 1 base from V and 1 base from J, with 1 base between. Written as DNA, the CDR3 is TGTGCCAGCAGCTTAGTTAACTATGGCTACACCTTC. This sequence encodes CASSLVNYGYTF.

This clone was seen only once. J is TRBJ2-1 and V is TRBV9; 10 bases map to TRBD2. Trimming at V came to 0 bases and at J to 15 bases, leaving 9 bases not matched to a gene. CDR1 SGDLS and CDR2 YYNGEE come from the germline V gene. There are 14 residues in the CDR3. CDR3 nucleotide sequence: TGTGCCAGCAGCGTAGCTGAGCTAGCGGGAGATCCGTTCTTC. Encoded protein: CASSVAELAGDPFF.

V usage is TRBV7-8 and J usage is TRBJ2-1, with 11 positions matching TRBD2. With 4 bases clipped from V and 7 bases from J, the junction kept 6 bases outside the gene matches. Per germline, CDR1 SGHVS and CDR2 FQNEAQ. The CDR3 totals 15 residues. The chain's CDR3 is CASSSSGRTGNEQFF. The DNA of the CDR3 is TGTGCCAGCAGCTCTAGCGGGAGGACGGGGAATGAGCAGTTCTTC.

J is TRBJ2-2 and V is TRBV7-2, with a possible D match to TRBD1 (6 bases). Germline CDR1 SGHTA, CDR2 FQGNSA. V was shortened by 5 bases and J by 4 bases, with 17 bases between the two germline ends. This CDR3 region has 16 residues. The DNA for the CDR3 is TGTGCCAGCAGCGTCAGACAGGCGGTATCCACCGGGGAGCTGTTTTTT. Its protein is CASSVRQAVSTGELFF. The variable domain in full, completed from reference TRBV7-2 and TRBJ2-2, reads GAGVSQSPSNKVTEKGKDVELRCDPISGHTALYWYRQSLGQGLEFLIYFQGNSAPDKSGLPSDRFSAERTGGSVSTLTIQRTQQEDSAVYLCASSVRQAVSTGELFFGEGSRLTVL.

The rearrangement uses TRBV7-8 and TRBJ1-3; 8 nucleotides match TRBD1. The length of the CDR3 is 15 residues. V shed 6 bases, J shed 1 base, and the junction held 5 bases outside the gene matches. Germline assignment: CDR1 SGHVS and CDR2 FQNEAQ. The CDR3 region is CASRQNRGSGNTIYF. For the CDR3, the DNA is TGTGCCAGCAGGCAGAACAGGGGGTCTGGAAACACCATATATTTT.

V is TRBV30 and J is TRBJ2-7; 8 bases agree with TRBD2. The germline V gene has CDR1 GTSNPN and CDR2 SVGIG (reference sequence). The CDR3 consists of 14 residues. The J segment lost 0 bases and the V segment lost 4 bases, leaving 5 bases of the junction unmatched. This chain's CDR3 is CAWNKRESSYEQYF. CDR3 DNA sequence: TGTGCCTGGAACAAGCGGGAGAGCTCCTACGAGCAGTACTTC.

V gene TRBV7-9 combines with J gene TRBJ2-5; D is uncertain. CDR1 and CDR2 (germline): SEHNR, FQNEAQ (reference sequence). The V and J ends lost 5 bases and 4 bases respectively, with 17 bases between them. The CDR3 is made up of 15 amino acids. The CDR3 nucleotides are TGTGCCAGCAGCCCCTCAAGGAGTCTGGTAGAGACCCAGTACTTC. Its protein product is CASSPSRSLVETQYF.

The CDR3 spells CASSKASRTSGNTIYF. CDR3 nucleotides: TGTGCCAGCAGCAAAGCTTCACGAACCTCTGGAAACACCATATATTTT. The rearrangement joins TRBV21-1 to TRBJ1-3. TRBV21-1 is assigned pseudogene status. CDR3 length: 16 amino acids.

The chain is built from TRBV6-4 and TRBJ2-7, with 8 bases lining up with TRBD2. The germline V gene has CDR1 MRHNA and CDR2 SNTAGT. The trim removed 3 bases at V and 4 bases at J, leaving 8 bases unmatched. The CDR3 totals 15 residues. The CDR3 nucleotides read TGTGCCAGCAGTGAACCCGAGCGGGAGAAGTACGAGCAGTACTTC. Its translation: CASSEPEREKYEQYF.

As for this clone: Compared with germline, one end of the junction differs, possibly owing to a read error. This CDR3 reads CASSVGIGGDF. CDR3 bases: TGTGCCAGCAGTGTAGGGATAGGCGGGGACTTC. The chain uses TRBV2 and TRBJ2-4; the D gene is possibly TRBD2 (6 bases). This CDR3 is 11 amino acids long. Germline V gene lookup returns CDR1 SNHLY and CDR2 FYNNEI.

V and J are TRBV7-2 and TRBJ2-3; tentatively, D is TRBD1 or TRBD2 (5 bases each). This CDR3 is built from 15 residues. The germline V and J ends were trimmed by 3 bases and 6 bases, with 16 bases remaining between them. The germline V gene encodes CDR1 SGHTA and CDR2 FQGNSA. The CDR3 bases are TGTGCCAGCAGCTTTCGGGACGGTCAAACCGATACGCAGTATTTT. Protein sequence: CASSFRDGQTDTQYF.

This chain links TRBV7-2 with TRBJ2-3; TRBD2 matches at 11 bases. Germline CDR1 reads SGHTA; CDR2 reads FQGNSA. The length of the CDR3 is 15 residues. Unmatched junction bases numbered 7, after V lost 6 bases and J lost 5 bases. Here the CDR3 reads CASSLAGGAGDTQYF. The CDR3 DNA reads as TGTGCCAGCAGTCTAGCGGGAGGCGCGGGAGATACGCAGTATTTT.

This chain links TRBV5-6 with TRBJ2-3, with 9 nucleotides matching TRBD2. Germline assignment: CDR1 SGHDT and CDR2 YYEEEE. The CDR3 sequence is 15 residues long. Trimming at V came to 1 base and at J to 6 bases, leaving 6 bases not matched to a gene. Written as DNA, the CDR3 is TGTGCCAGCAGCTTGAAGCTAGCGGGAAGTGATACGCAGTATTTT. It specifies CASSLKLAGSDTQYF.

The chain is built from TRBV19 and TRBJ1-1, with TRBD1 matching over 8 bases. V lost 10 bases to trimming and J lost 5 bases; unmatched junction nucleotides: 6. CDR3 length: 12 residues. Germline assignment: CDR1 LNHDA and CDR2 SQIVND (reference sequence). The CDR3 protein is CATSHRGTEAFF. In nucleotides, the CDR3 is TGTGCCACCTCCCACAGGGGGACTGAAGCTTTCTTT.

This chain links TRBV11-1 with TRBJ1-1, with 8 bases that match TRBD1. Trimming took 4 bases from V and 0 from J; bases not matched to a gene: 7. The CDR3 covers 16 residues. Germline-derived CDR1 and CDR2 are SGHAT and FQDESV (reference sequence). CDR3 nucleotides: TGTGCCAGCAGCTACCGGCAGGGGGCTATGAACACTGAAGCTTTCTTT. It codes for CASSYRQGAMNTEAFF.

This clone showed up many times. The V gene is TRBV29-1, the J gene TRBJ1-1; D is unclear. Germline lookup yields CDR1 SQVTM and CDR2 ANQGSEA. V shed 7 bases and J shed 0 bases, with 12 bases lying between them. This CDR3 spans 13 amino acids. In DNA form, the CDR3 reads TGCAGCGCCCGGGAGAGAATGAACACTGAAGCTTTCTTT. Encoded protein: CSARERMNTEAFF.

The J gene is TRBJ2-5, the V gene TRBV21-1; the table's D call of TRBD1 was not tested on the DNA. TRBV21-1 is annotated as a pseudogene. This CDR3 is 17 amino acids long. The CDR3: CASSKALRAKYQETQYF. The CDR3 nucleotides are TGTGCCAGCAGCAAAGCGCTCAGGGCCAAGTACCAAGAGACCCAGTACTTC.

The chain has TRBV6-1 and TRBJ2-6; D may be TRBD1 (6 bases). Trimming took off 1 base at V and 0 bases at J, with 13 bases between the two ends. The length of the CDR3 is 18 residues. Germline V gene lookup returns CDR1 MNHNS and CDR2 SASEGT. The CDR3 DNA reads as TGTGCCAGCAGTGAAGTGGGACACACAGTCTCTGGGGCCAACGTCCTGACTTTC. Amino acid sequence: CASSEVGHTVSGANVLTF.

J is TRBJ2-3 and V is TRBV6-5; no clear D. Germline assignment: CDR1 MNHEY and CDR2 SVGAGI. Trimming left V 6 bases short and J 1 base short, with 14 bases between. The length of the CDR3 is 15 residues. CDR3 DNA sequence: TGTGCCAGCAGACGGCTGACTGGGGGCACAGATACGCAGTATTTT. It is translated as CASRRLTGGTDTQYF.

This clone occurred once. This chain uses TRBV28 with TRBJ2-3, with a possible D match to TRBD2 (6 bases). The CDR3 loop spans 18 amino acids. Germline CDR1 and CDR2: MDHEN and SYDVKM. The ends were cut back, 1 base at V and 2 bases at J, with 19 bases in the middle. The DNA of the CDR3 is TGTGCCAGCAGTTTATTGAGGTCTAGCGCCCTTCCCACAGATACGCAGTATTTT. It specifies CASSLLRSSALPTDTQYF.